Included here is one T cell receptor (beta chain) sequence, with context. The target antigen is unknown. The data stem from a study of OX40 agonist ivuxolimab in advanced cancers. Study information: Patients were treated with ivuxolimab, an agonistic anti-OX40 (CD134) antibody. Eligibility rules accepted prior anti-PD-1, anti-PD-L1 or anti-CTLA-4 therapy, and 35% to 45% had some.

Profiled with immunoSEQ multiplex PCR; TCRdb holds only in-frame clones, not every one. The sample holds around 78,000 clones, 75% to 90% seen once. V was cut by 2 bases and J by 0 bases, with 10 bases left in between. Germline V lookup: CDR1 SQVTM, CDR2 ANQGSEA. The CDR3 has 15 residues. Study outcomes and limitations: Not determined was the antigen specificity of the expanded peripheral T cells.

Sequenced here: CD4+ or CD8+ T cells sorted from blood, sampled in a trial of the OX40 agonist ivuxolimab. V usage is TRBV29-1 and J usage is TRBJ2-2, with a tentative D call TRBD2 (5 bases). This sequence originates from an adult with an advanced solid tumor such as melanoma, head and neck, liver or kidney cancer. The CDR3 spells CSVESGISNTGELFF. The CDR3 nucleotides read TGCAGCGTTGAATCGGGGATCTCGAACACCGGGGAGCTGTTTTTT.